One TCR beta chain is described in this entry. What antigen it recognizes has not been identified. Base qualities are not at hand, and no much larger clone is one base apart. Cut back by 3 bases and 6 bases, the V and J ends lie 6 bases apart. CDR1 and CDR2 were assigned from the germline V gene (reference sequence) as LGHDT and YNNKEL. The CDR3 starts with the cysteine, ends with the phenylalanine, and has 12 residues. Here the CDR3 DNA is all that survives: 36 bases in frame from base 1. This record comes from a study of CD8 T cells in ankylosing spondylitis (dated by TCRdb to 2015 to 2018). Background on the whole study: The study set out to find disease-linked TCR variants by profiling T cell receptor beta repertoires in ankylosing spondylitis patients and healthy donors. The whole study cohort included 85 to 120 healthy donors and about two dozen ankylosing spondylitis patients. Peripheral blood samples were taken, and synovial fluid was additionally collected from ankylosing spondylitis patients. Study-wide findings and limitations: A TCR beta motif of 7 or 8 highly homologous amino acid variants appeared characteristic of blood from ankylosing spondylitis patients. Some TCR beta motif variants had previously been reported in synovial fluid and blood of reactive arthritis patients, which suggested common disease-initiation mechanisms. In peripheral blood, the disease-linked clones were found at relatively low frequencies and had a CD8+ phenotype. Significant enrichment of the disease-linked clones was reported in matched synovial fluid samples from ankylosing spondylitis patients.

TCRdb shows the sequencer as Illumina HiSeq 2500. TCR beta libraries were prepared by quantitative 5'-RACE with molecular barcodes. The study's processing was this. Disease-linked TCR variants were identified with a new computational method built on a probabilistic model of VDJ rearrangement. The public reads were run again by TCRdb, first through fastp at Q25 and then through MiXCR, and only productive beta chains were kept. Merged by CDR3 protein, the rows form single entries marked with the most common genes and DNA. TCRdb, rather than the study authors, made the V and J calls. The sample table lists roughly 450,000 distinct CDR3 sequences, 25% to 30% of them with a count of one. Of the sample, about 0.9% falls within the top ten clones.

Specimen: blood, either unsorted or a sorted T cell fraction (not recorded which). The chain couples TRBV3-1 to TRBJ2-1, with the D segment identity uncertain. The TCR was taken from a male donor with ankylosing spondylitis. In nucleotides, the sequence is TGTGCCAGCAGCCAGAATTTCAATGAGCAGTTCTTC. This is translated as CASSQNFNEQFF.